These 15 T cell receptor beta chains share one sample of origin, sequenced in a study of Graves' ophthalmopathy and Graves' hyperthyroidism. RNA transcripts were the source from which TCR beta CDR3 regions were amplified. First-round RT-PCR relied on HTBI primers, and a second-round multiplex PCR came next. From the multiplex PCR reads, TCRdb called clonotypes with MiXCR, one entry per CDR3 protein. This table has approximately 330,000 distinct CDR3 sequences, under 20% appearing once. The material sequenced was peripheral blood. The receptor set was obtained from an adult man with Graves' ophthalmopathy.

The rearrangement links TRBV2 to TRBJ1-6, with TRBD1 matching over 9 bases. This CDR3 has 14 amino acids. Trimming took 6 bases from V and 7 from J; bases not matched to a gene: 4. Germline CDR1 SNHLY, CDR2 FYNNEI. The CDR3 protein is CASRRGQGNSPLHF. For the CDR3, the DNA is TGTGCCAGCAGGAGGGGACAGGGCAATTCACCCCTCCACTTT.

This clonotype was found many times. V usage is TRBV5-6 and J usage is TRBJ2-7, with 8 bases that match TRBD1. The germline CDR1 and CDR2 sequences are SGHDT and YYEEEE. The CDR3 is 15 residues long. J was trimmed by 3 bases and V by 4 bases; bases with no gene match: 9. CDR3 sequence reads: CASSRGQGRGYEQYF. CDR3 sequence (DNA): TGTGCCAGCAGCCGAGGACAGGGCCGAGGCTACGAGCAGTACTTC.

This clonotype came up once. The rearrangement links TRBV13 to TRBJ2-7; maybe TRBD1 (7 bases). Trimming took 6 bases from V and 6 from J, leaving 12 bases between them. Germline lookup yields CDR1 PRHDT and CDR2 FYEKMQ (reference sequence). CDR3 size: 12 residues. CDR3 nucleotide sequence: TGTGCCAGCAGACAGGGGAGGTCCGAGCAGTACTTC. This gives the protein CASRQGRSEQYF.

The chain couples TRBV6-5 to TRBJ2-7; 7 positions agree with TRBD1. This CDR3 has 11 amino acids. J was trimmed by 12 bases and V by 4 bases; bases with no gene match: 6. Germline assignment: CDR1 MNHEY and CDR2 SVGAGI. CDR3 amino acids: CASSSPGQLYF. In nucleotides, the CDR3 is TGTGCCAGCAGTTCTCCGGGACAGCTGTACTTC.

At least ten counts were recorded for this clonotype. In DNA form, the CDR3 reads TGTGCCAGCAGTTACCAGGCGGCCTCTATCTACGAGCAGTACTTC. Protein product: CASSYQAASIYEQYF. The rearrangement links TRBV6-5 to TRBJ2-7, with unresolved D. This CDR3 comprises 15 residues. Germline-derived CDR1 and CDR2 are MNHEY and SVGAGI. V lost 2 bases, J lost 3 bases, and 14 bases lay in between.

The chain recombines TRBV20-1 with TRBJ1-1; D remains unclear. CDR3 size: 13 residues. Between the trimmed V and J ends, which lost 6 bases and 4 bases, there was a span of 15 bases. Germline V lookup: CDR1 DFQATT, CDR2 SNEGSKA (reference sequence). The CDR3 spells CSAKAGFRTEAFF. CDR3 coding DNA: TGCAGTGCCAAAGCAGGTTTCCGCACTGAAGCTTTCTTT.

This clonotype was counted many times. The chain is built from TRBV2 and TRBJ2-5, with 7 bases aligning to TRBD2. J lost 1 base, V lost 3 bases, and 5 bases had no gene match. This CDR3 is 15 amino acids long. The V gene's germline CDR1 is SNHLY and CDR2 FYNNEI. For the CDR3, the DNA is TGTGCCAGCAGTGATAGGGAGGGAGGCCAAGAGACCCAGTACTTC. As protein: CASSDREGGQETQYF.

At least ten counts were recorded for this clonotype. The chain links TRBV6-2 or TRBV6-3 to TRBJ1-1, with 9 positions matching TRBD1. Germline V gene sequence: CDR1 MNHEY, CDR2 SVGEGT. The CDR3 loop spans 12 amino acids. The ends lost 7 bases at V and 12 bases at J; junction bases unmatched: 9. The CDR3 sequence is CASKAGQGKSFF. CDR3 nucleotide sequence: TGTGCCAGCAAAGCAGGACAGGGGAAATCTTTCTTT.

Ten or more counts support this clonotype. CDR3 bases: TGCGCCAGCGTGGAGCATCAGCCCCAGCATTTT. It translates to CASVEHQPQHF. The chain uses TRBV10-1 and TRBJ1-5; no clear D. V lost 8 bases and J lost 5, with 7 bases in between. Germline loops: CDR1 WNHNN, CDR2 SYGVQD (reference sequence). This CDR3 comprises 11 residues.

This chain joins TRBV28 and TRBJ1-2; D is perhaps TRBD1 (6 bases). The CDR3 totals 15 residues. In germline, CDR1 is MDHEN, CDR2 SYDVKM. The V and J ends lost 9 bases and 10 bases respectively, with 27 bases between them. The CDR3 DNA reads TGTGCCAGTACCACTGGGGGGCTGAACACAGTAACCTACACCTTC. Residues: CASTTGGLNTVTYTF.

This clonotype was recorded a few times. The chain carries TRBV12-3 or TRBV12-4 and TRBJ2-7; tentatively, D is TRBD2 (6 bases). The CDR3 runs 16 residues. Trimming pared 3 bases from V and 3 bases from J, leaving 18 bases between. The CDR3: CASSLGLGRRGYEQYF. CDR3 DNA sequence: TGTGCCAGCAGTTTGGGCCTCGGGAGAAGAGGCTACGAGCAGTACTTC.

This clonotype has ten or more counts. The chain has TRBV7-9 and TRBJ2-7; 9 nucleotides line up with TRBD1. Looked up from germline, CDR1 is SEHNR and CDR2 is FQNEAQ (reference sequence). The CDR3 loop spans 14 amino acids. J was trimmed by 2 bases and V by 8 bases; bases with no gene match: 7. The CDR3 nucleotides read TGTGCCAGCGGCCCCCGGGACAGGGCCTACGAGCAGTACTTC. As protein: CASGPRDRAYEQYF. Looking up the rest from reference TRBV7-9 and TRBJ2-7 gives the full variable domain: DTGVSQNPRHKITKRGQNVTFRCDPISEHNRLYWYRQTLGQGPEFLTYFQNEAQLEKSRLLSDRFSAERPKGSFSTLEIQRTEQGDSAMYLCASGPRDRAYEQYFGPGTRLTVT.

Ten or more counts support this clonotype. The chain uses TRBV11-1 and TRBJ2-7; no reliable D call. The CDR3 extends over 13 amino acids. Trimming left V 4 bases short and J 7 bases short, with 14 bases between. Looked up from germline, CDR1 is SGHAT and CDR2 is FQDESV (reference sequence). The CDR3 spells CASSYLRVGEQYF. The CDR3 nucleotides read TGTGCCAGCAGCTATTTAAGGGTTGGGGAGCAGTACTTC.

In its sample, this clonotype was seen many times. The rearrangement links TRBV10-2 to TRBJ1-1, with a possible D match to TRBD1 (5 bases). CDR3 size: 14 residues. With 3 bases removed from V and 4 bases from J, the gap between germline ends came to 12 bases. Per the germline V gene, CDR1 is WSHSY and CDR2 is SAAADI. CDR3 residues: CASSEESGPTEAFF. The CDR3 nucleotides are TGCGCCAGCAGTGAAGAATCAGGGCCCACTGAAGCTTTCTTT.

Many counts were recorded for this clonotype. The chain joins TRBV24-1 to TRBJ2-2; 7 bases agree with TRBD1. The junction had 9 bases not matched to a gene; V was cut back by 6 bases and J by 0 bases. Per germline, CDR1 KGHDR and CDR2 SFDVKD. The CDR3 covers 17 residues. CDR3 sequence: CATSTWGQLSNTGELFF. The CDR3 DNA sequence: TGTGCCACCAGTACATGGGGACAGCTCTCGAACACCGGGGAGCTGTTTTTT.